This T cell receptor (beta chain) originates from a study of blood T cell repertoires in COVID-19. Looked up from germline, CDR1 is LGHDT and CDR2 is YNNKEL (reference sequence). The V end was cut by 1 base, the J end by 4 bases, with 19 bases between. The CDR3 consists of 17 residues. Assay used: immunoSEQ multiplex PCR; TCRdb lists only in-frame clones, some missing. The table lists about 300,000 clones, about nine tenths of them singletons. No more than 2 weeks before study entry, exposed participants had met a case of COVID-19. The gene calls are TRBV3-1 (or the pseudogene TRBV3-2) and TRBJ1-2; no definite D call. Sequenced: PBMCs or T cells enriched from blood (not recorded which). The sequence was obtained from a woman aged 45-59 years who had been exposed to COVID-19. CDR3 sequence reads: CASSQGPQVIASYGYTF. The CDR3 DNA sequence: TGTGCCAGCAGCCAAGGCCCCCAGGTCATTGCATCCTATGGCTACACCTTC.